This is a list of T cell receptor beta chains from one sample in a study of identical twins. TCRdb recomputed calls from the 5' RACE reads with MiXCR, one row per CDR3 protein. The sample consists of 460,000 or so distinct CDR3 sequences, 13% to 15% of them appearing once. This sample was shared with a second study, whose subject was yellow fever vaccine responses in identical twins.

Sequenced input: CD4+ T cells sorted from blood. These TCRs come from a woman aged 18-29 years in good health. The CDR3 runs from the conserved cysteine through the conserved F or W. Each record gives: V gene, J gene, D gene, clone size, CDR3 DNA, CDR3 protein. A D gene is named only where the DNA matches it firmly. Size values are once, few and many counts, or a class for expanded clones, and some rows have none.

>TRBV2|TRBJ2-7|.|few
TGTGCCAGTTACTGGAGAGACGAGCAGTACTTC
CASYWRDEQYF
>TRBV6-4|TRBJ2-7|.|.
TGTGCCAGCAGTGAAGTAAGGGGTGGGGAGCAGTACTTC
CASSEVRGGEQYF
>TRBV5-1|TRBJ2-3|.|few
TGCGCCAGCAGCTTGGGGACTGGCCTGGGGGATACGCAGTATTTT
CASSLGTGLGDTQYF
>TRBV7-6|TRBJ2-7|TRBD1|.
TGTGCCAGCAGTTTACGAGCCGGGACAGGTCCCTACGAGCAGTACTTC
CASSLRAGTGPYEQYF
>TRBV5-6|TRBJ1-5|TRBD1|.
TGTGCCAGCAGTTTGGGGGGACAGGCTTACAATCAGCCCCAGCATTTT
CASSLGGQAYNQPQHF
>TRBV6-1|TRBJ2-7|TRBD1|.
TGTGCCAGCAGTGCAGGACAGGCCGCCTCCTACGAGCAGTACTTC
CASSAGQAASYEQYF
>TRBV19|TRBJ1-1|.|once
TGTGCCAGTAGACAAACGGGGGGCACTGAAGCTTTCTTT
CASRQTGGTEAFF
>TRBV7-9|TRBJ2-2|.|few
TGTGCCAGCGTCCTAGGAAACACCGGGGAGCTGTTTTTT
CASVLGNTGELFF
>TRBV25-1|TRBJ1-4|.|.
TGTGCCAGTAAGAAAACAGCCGGGGCTAATGAAAAACTGTTTTTT
CASKKTAGANEKLFF
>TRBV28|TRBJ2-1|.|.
TGTGCCAGCAGTTCTCCGGGACCAAACTACAATGAGCAGTTCTTC
CASSSPGPNYNEQFF